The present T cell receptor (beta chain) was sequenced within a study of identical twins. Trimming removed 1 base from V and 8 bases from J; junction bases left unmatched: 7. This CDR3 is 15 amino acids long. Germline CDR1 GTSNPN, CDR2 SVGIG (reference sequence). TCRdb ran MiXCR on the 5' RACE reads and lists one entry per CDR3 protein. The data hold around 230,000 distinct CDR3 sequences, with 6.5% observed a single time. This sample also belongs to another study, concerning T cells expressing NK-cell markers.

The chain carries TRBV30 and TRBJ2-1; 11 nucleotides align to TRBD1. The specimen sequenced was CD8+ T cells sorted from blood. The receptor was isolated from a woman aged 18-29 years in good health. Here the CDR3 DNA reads TGTGCCTGGAGTGGGGGACAGGGGGATGAGGATGAGCAGTTCTTC. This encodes CAWSGGQGDEDEQFF.